This T cell receptor beta chain was identified in a study of spatial heterogeneity in lung cancer. Each CDR3 protein is one row after TCRdb ran MiXCR on the 5' RACE reads. The sample has under 15,000 distinct CDR3 sequences; approximately 4.8% are singletons. This clonotype was seen at least ten times. Its specificity is unknown. The library was prepared for alpha chains; this beta chain is a stray read, so its frequency means little. Stated time point: sample taken at primary tumor resection. The CDR3 spans 15 residues. Germline trimming cut 4 bases from V and 2 bases from J; bases unmatched to any gene: 7. Germline CDR1 WSHSY, CDR2 SAAADI. Broader study findings: The number of expanded tumor alpha and beta chains correlated with mutation number.

The clonotype was recovered from a female donor with early-stage non-small cell lung cancer. The genes are TRBV10-2 and TRBJ1-1; 7 bases are shared with TRBD1. The specimen was lung tumor tissue, collected at surgery. The CDR3 DNA follows: TGCGCCAGCAGTGGAAGACAGGGAATAAACACTGAAGCTTTCTTT. Encoded protein: CASSGRQGINTEAFF.